The source of this T cell receptor (beta chain) is a study of blood T cell repertoires in COVID-19. With 5 bases removed from V and 9 bases from J, the gap between germline ends came to 17 bases. The CDR3 totals 13 residues. Germline assignment: CDR1 GTSNPN and CDR2 SVGIG (reference sequence). Repertoires were generated with immunoSEQ multiplex PCR, while TCRdb's copy carries only in-frame clones and drops some. In the table there are about 230,000 clones, around 84% of which are singletons. This receptor was identified in a man between 18 and 29 years old who had recovered from COVID-19. The J gene is TRBJ2-1, the V gene TRBV30; possibly TRBD1 for D (5 bases). The specimen was PBMCs or T cells enriched from blood (not recorded which). The CDR3 sequence: CAWCLKGSGEQFF. For the CDR3, the DNA is TGTGCCTGGTGTCTTAAGGGGTCCGGTGAGCAGTTCTTC.